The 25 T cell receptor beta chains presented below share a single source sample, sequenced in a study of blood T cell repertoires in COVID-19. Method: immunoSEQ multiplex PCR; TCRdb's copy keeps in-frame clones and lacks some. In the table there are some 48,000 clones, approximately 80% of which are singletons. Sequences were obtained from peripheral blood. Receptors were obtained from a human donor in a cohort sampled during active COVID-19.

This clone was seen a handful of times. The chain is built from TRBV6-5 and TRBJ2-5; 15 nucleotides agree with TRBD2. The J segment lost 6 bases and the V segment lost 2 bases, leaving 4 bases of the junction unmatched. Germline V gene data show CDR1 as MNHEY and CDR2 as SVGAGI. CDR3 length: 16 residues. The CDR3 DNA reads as TGTGCCAGCAGTTACGGACTAGCGGGAGGGCAGAAGACCCAGTACTTC. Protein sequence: CASSYGLAGGQKTQYF.

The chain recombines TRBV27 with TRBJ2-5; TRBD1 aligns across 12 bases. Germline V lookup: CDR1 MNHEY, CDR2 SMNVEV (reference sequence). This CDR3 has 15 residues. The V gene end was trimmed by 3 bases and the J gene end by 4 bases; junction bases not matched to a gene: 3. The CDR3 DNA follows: TGTGCCAGCAGTTTGGGACAGGGGGCAAGAGAGACCCAGTACTTC. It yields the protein CASSLGQGARETQYF.

The CDR3 region is CASSQGAANYGYTF. For the CDR3, the DNA is TGTGCCAGCAGTCAGGGGGCTGCTAACTATGGCTACACCTTC. The chain employs TRBV6-5 and TRBJ1-2, with 8 bases identical to TRBD1. Looked up from germline, CDR1 is MNHEY and CDR2 is SVGAGI. The J segment lost 0 bases and the V segment lost 5 bases, leaving 2 bases of the junction unmatched. This CDR3 region has 14 residues.

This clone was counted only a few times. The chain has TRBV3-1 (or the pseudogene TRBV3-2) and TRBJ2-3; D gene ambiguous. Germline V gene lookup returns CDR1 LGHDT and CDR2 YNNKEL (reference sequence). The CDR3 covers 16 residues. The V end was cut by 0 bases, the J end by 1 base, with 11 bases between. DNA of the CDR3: TGTGCCAGCAGCCAAGATTACGGTTTTGGCACAGATACGCAGTATTTT. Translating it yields CASSQDYGFGTDTQYF.

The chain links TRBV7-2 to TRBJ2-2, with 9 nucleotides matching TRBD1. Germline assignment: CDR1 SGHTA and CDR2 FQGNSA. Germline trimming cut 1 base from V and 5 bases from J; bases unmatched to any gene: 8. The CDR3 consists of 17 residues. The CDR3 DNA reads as TGTGCCAGCAGCTTAGTTCCGGGACAGGGAAGAACCGGGGAGCTGTTTTTT. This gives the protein CASSLVPGQGRTGELFF. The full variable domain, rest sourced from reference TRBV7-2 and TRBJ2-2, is GAGVSQSPSNKVTEKGKDVELRCDPISGHTALYWYRQSLGQGLEFLIYFQGNSAPDKSGLPSDRFSAERTGGSVSTLTIQRTQQEDSAVYLCASSLVPGQGRTGELFFGEGSRLTVL.

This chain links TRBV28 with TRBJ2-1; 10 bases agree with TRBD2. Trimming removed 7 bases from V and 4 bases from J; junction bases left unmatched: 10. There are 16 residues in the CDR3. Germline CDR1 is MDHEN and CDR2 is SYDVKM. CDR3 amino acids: CASKTSGQGKYNEQFF. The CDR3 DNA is TGTGCCAGCAAGACTAGCGGGCAAGGGAAATACAATGAGCAGTTCTTC.

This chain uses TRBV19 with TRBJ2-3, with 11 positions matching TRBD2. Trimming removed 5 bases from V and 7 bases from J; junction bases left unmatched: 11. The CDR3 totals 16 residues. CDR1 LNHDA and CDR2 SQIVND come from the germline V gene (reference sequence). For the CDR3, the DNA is TGTGCCAGTAGTGTCCAGACTAGCGGGACGCCCAATACGCAGTATTTT. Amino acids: CASSVQTSGTPNTQYF. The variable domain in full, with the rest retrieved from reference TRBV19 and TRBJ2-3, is DGGITQSPKYLFRKEGQNVTLSCEQNLNHDAMYWYRQDPGQGLRLIYYSQIVNDFQKGDIAEGYSVSREKKESFPLTVTSAQKNPTAFYLCASSVQTSGTPNTQYFGPGTRLTVL.

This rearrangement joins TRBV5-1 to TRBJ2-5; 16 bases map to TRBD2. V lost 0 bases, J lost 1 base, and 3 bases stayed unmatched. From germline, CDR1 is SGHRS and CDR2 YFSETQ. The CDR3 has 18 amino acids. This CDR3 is CASSLGGLAGGVQETQYF. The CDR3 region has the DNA TGCGCCAGCAGCTTGGGGGGACTAGCGGGAGGGGTCCAAGAGACCCAGTACTTC.

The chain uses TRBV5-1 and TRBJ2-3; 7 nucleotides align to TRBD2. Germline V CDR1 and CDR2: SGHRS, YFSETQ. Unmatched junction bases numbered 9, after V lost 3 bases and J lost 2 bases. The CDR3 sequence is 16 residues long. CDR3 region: CASSSGMGGNTDTQYF. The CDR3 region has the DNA TGCGCCAGCAGCTCGGGCATGGGGGGGAACACAGATACGCAGTATTTT.

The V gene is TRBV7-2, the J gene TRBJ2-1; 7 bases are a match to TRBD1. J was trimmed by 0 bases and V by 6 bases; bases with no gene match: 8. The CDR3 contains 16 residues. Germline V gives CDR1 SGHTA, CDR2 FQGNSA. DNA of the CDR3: TGTGCCAGCAGAGCCCGACAGGGAAGCTCCTACAATGAGCAGTTCTTC. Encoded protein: CASRARQGSSYNEQFF.

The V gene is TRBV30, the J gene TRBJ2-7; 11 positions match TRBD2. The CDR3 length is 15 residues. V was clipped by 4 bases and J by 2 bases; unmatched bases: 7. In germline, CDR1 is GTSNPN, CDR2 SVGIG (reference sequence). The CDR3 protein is CAWTARLAGTYEQYF. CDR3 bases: TGTGCCTGGACCGCGAGACTAGCGGGAACCTACGAGCAGTACTTC.

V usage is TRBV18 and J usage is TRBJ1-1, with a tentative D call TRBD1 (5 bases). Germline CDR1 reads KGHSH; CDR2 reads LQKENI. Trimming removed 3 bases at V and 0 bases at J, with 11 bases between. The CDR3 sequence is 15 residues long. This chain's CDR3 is CASSPLGGLNTEAFF. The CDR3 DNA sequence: TGTGCCAGCTCACCCCTCGGGGGATTGAACACTGAAGCTTTCTTT.

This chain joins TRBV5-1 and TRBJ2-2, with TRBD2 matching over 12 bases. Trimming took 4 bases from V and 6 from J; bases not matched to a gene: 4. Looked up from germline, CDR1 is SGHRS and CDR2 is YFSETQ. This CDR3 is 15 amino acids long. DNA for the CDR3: TGCGCCAGCAGCCGACTAGCGGGAGATTCCGGGGAGCTGTTTTTT. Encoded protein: CASSRLAGDSGELFF.

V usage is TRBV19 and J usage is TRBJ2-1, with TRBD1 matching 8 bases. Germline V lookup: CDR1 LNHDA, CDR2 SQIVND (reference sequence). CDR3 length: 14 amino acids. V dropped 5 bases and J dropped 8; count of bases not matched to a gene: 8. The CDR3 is CASSEGQGLDEQFF. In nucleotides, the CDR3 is TGTGCCAGTAGTGAAGGACAGGGTTTGGATGAGCAGTTCTTC.

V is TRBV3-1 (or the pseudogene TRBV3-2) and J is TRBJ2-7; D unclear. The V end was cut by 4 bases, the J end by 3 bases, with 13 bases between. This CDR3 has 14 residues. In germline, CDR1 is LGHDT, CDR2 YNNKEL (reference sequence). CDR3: CASSRTGRGYEQYF. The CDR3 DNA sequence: TGTGCCAGCAGCCGCACTGGCAGAGGCTACGAGCAGTACTTC.

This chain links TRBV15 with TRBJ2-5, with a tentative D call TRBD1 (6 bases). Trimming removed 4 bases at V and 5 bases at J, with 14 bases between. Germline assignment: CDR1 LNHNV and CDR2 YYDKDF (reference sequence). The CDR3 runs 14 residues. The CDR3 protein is CATSNNRVWETQYF. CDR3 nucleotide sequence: TGTGCCACCAGCAACAACAGGGTCTGGGAGACCCAGTACTTC.

The CDR3 reads CASKAGATDTQYF. The CDR3, as DNA: TGTGCCAGCAAGGCGGGGGCCACAGATACGCAGTATTTT. The chain couples TRBV2 to TRBJ2-3; tentatively, D is TRBD2 (7 bases). Germline V lookup: CDR1 SNHLY, CDR2 FYNNEI. This CDR3 comprises 13 residues. V dropped 7 bases and J dropped 2 bases, with 10 bases sitting between them.

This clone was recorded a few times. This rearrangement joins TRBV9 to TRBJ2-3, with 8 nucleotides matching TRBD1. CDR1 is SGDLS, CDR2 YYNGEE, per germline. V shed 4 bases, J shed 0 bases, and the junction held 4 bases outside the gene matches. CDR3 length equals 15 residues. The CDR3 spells CASSKGQASTDTQYF. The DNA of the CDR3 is TGTGCCAGCAGCAAGGGACAGGCTAGCACAGATACGCAGTATTTT.

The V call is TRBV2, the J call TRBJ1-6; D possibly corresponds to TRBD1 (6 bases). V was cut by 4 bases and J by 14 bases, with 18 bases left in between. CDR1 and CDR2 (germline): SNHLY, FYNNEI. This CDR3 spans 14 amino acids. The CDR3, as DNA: TGTGCCAGCAGTGGCGGGGGCGGGGGAGAGTCCCTCCACTTT. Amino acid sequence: CASSGGGGGESLHF. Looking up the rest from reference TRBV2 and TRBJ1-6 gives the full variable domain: EPEVTQTPSHQVTQMGQEVILRCVPISNHLYFYWYRQILGQKVEFLVSFYNNEISEKSEIFDDQFSVERPDGSNFTLKIRSTKLEDSAMYFCASSGGGGGESLHFGNGTRLTVT.

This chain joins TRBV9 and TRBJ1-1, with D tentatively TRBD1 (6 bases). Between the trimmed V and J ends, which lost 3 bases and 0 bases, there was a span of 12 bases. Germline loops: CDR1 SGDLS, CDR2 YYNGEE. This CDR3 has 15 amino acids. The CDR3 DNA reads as TGTGCCAGCAGCGGCAGGGGTGCCATGAACACTGAAGCTTTCTTT. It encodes CASSGRGAMNTEAFF.

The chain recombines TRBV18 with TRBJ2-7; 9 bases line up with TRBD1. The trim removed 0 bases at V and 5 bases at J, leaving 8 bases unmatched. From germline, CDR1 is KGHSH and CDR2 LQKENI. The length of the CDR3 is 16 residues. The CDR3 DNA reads TGTGCCAGCTCACCACCGAGTCTACAGGGGGCCCACGAGCAGTACTTC. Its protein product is CASSPPSLQGAHEQYF.

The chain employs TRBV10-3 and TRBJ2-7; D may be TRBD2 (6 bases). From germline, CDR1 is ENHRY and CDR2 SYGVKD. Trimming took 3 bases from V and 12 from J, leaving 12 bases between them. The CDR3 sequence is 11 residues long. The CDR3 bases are TGTGCCATCAGTGAAGGAGGGGACGGGTACTTC. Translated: CAISEGGDGYF.

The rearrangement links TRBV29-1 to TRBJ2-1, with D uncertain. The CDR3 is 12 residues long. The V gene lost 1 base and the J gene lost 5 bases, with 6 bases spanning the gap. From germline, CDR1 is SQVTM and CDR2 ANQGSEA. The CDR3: CSVEVQNNEQFF. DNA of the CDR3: TGCAGCGTTGAAGTACAGAACAATGAGCAGTTCTTC.

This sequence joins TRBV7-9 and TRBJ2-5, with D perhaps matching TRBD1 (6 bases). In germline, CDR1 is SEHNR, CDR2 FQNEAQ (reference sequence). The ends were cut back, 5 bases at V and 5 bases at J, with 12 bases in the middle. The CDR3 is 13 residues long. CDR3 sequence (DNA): TGTGCCAGCAGCACGACAAGGGGGGAGACCCAGTACTTC. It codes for CASSTTRGETQYF. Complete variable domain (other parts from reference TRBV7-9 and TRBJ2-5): DTGVSQNPRHKITKRGQNVTFRCDPISEHNRLYWYRQTLGQGPEFLTYFQNEAQLEKSRLLSDRFSAERPKGSFSTLEIQRTEQGDSAMYLCASSTTRGETQYFGPGTRLLVL.

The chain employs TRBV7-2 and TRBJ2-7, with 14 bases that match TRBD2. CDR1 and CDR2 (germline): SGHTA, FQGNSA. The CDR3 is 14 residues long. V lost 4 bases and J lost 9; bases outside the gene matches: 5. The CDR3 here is CASSSGLAGARQYF. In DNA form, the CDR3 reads TGTGCCAGCAGCTCGGGACTAGCGGGAGCGAGGCAGTACTTC.